This entry features one T cell receptor (beta chain) sequence. No cognate antigen has been identified for it. Base qualities are not recorded, but no much larger clone differs from it by a single base. This sample is part of a study of blood T cell repertoires in COVID-19 (dated by TCRdb to the early 2020s). Regarding the study in general: Samples covering the acute and convalescent phases of COVID-19 were provided by collaborators in the United States, Italy and Spain. The material from the prospective study consisted of cDNA or gDNA derived from T cells, B-cell-depleted T cells, or PBMCs. Deeply sampled blood TCRbeta repertoires from subjects exposed to, actively infected with, or recovered from COVID-19 were included in the dataset. A freely available public database, intended as a resource for researchers studying the immune response to SARS-CoV-2, is where the repertoires were released. Samples came from the ongoing ImmuneRACE study (first 160 participants) plus 1,254 subjects from 6 global collaborators. Nearly every sample came with metadata listing a de-identified subject ID, COVID-19 status, age in years and sex. Where available, HLA class I and class II types were taken from metadata supplied by the sample provider and were not determined by assay-based typing. Broader findings and caveats from the paper: The quantity of clinical and demographic metadata differed by source and by participant and was supplied without curation.

Samples from volunteer blood donors who had recovered from COVID-19 were contributed by a second Seattle source. Collaborating institutions collected whole blood in K2EDTA tubes following their own protocols. For TCRbeta analysis, collaborator samples were shipped as frozen whole blood, as isolated PBMCs, or as DNA extracted from either sample type. TCRbeta CDR3 regions were amplified from genomic DNA by means of the immunoSEQ Assay, a bias-controlled multiplex PCR. In the authors' own workflow: Within the assay, amplification of reference gene primers was used to estimate how many nucleated cells each sample contained. To quantify the absolute abundance of each unique TCRbeta CDR3 rearrangement, sequence reads were collapsed and filtered. For each sample, productive Simpson clonality was calculated as the square root of Simpson's diversity index over productive rearrangements. As stored in TCRdb, this immuneACCESS dataset retains in-frame rearrangements with V and J assigned. A fraction of the clones does not appear; measured against another copy, unresolved V genes explain less than half of the discrepancy, and the remainder lacks a known reason. V, J and clone size derive from that table, while D and trimming were established from the DNA sequence. For this sample the table gives some 250,000 clones, of which 87% were detected only once. 7.2% of the sample is held by the ten biggest clonotypes.

CDR1 and CDR2, looked up from the germline V gene, are SGHRS and YFSETQ. Trimming at the junction amounts to 3 bases on V and 5 bases on J, and the germline ends lie 20 bases apart. There are 16 amino acids in the CDR3, from cysteine to phenylalanine inclusive. CDR3 DNA only is kept here, 48 bases in frame from base 1. The rearrangement joined TRBV5-1 to TRBJ1-2; TRBD1 is possibly the D segment (6 matching bases). This TCR derives from a man between 60 and 75 years old who had recovered from COVID-19. Sample: peripheral blood. The CDR3 protein is CASSSGKGLQGYGYTF. The DNA sequence follows: TGCGCCAGCAGCTCCGGTAAGGGGCTTCAGGGGTATGGCTACACCTTC.